This T cell receptor beta chain was captured by sequencing in a study of identical twins. Notes on the study in general: The authors noted that invariant MAIT and iNKT cells could partly confound zero-insertion analyses.

The CDR3 is 12 amino acids. Looked up from germline, CDR1 is SGHAT and CDR2 is FQDESV (reference sequence). This clonotype has a count of ten or more. No antigen is known for it. One end of the junction is discordant with germline, which a read error may explain. TCRdb independently ran MiXCR on the 5' RACE reads; one entry per CDR3 protein. The table shows about 240,000 distinct CDR3 sequences, with 12% occurring only once. These same data were also listed under a study on yellow fever vaccine responses in identical twins.

This receptor was obtained from a young woman in good health. The sequenced material came from memory (CD45RO+) T cells sorted from blood. V usage is TRBV11-1 and J usage is TRBJ1-6; D unresolved. DNA for the CDR3: TGTGCTAGCAGCTTGTCGGGGTCACCCCTCCACTTT. Residues: CASSLSGSPLHF.